This passage covers 20 T cell receptor beta chains from one sample sequenced in a study of cytomegalovirus exposure and HLA in healthy donors. Use of 60 Vbeta and 13 Jbeta primers characterized the PCR. Repertoires were generated with immunoSEQ multiplex PCR, while TCRdb's copy carries only in-frame clones and drops some. The sample lists roughly 80,000 clones; roughly 75% were seen once. Sequenced: PBMCs. The receptors stem from a woman aged 40 to 50 in good health and CMV-seronegative.

This clone turned up a few times. The V gene is TRBV7-9, the J gene TRBJ1-4, with 8 bases identical to TRBD1. The CDR3 extends over 14 amino acids. J gave up 10 bases and V 5 bases, and 9 bases lay outside the gene matches. The germline V gene has CDR1 SEHNR and CDR2 FQNEAQ (reference sequence). The CDR3 is CASSRDRSQGKLFF. CDR3 sequence (DNA): TGTGCCAGCAGCCGGGACAGGAGTCAAGGAAAACTGTTTTTT. Filled out from reference TRBV7-9 and TRBJ1-4, the complete variable domain reads DTGVSQNPRHKITKRGQNVTFRCDPISEHNRLYWYRQTLGQGPEFLTYFQNEAQLEKSRLLSDRFSAERPKGSFSTLEIQRTEQGDSAMYLCASSRDRSQGKLFFGSGTQLSVL.

V usage is TRBV6-1 and J usage is TRBJ2-5; TRBD1 aligns across 8 bases. The CDR3 length is 14 residues. After removal of 5 bases from V and 5 bases from J, the junction contained 7 bases not matched to a gene. Germline-derived CDR1 and CDR2 are MNHNS and SASEGT. CDR3 loop: CASSRRTGLETQYF. The CDR3 DNA reads as TGTGCCAGCAGTCGCCGGACAGGGTTGGAGACCCAGTACTTC.

This chain links TRBV7-3 with TRBJ2-1, with D perhaps TRBD1 (6 bases). Germline V gene sequence: CDR1 SGHTA, CDR2 FQGTGA. The CDR3 is made up of 16 amino acids. V lost 5 bases to trimming and J lost 4 bases, with 18 bases between them. CDR3 amino acids: CASSLSDRLGYNEQFF. CDR3 coding DNA: TGTGCCAGCAGCCTCAGTGACAGGTTGGGGTACAATGAGCAGTTCTTC.

The chain has TRBV27 and TRBJ1-1; a weak D match, TRBD1 (5 bases). V shed 10 bases and J shed 5 bases, with 17 bases lying between them. This CDR3 spans 13 amino acids. Germline lookup yields CDR1 MNHEY and CDR2 SMNVEV (reference sequence). The CDR3 here is CATHTSGGTEAFF. CDR3 DNA sequence: TGTGCCACCCACACTTCGGGGGGGACTGAAGCTTTCTTT.

The chain links TRBV18 to TRBJ2-1, with a possible D match to TRBD2 (6 bases). Trimming removed 3 bases at V and 0 bases at J, with 18 bases between. This CDR3 comprises 18 residues. Germline CDR1 reads KGHSH; CDR2 reads LQKENI. CDR3 coding DNA: TGTGCCAGCTCACCCACGGGACTTTACGAGAGCTCCTACAATGAGCAGTTCTTC. Translation gives CASSPTGLYESSYNEQFF.

This sequence joins TRBV6-5 and TRBJ2-7; D may be TRBD2 (6 bases). The V end lost 5 bases, the J end lost 3 bases, and 11 bases lay between the germline ends. This CDR3 is built from 13 residues. CDR1 is MNHEY, CDR2 SVGAGI, per germline. CDR3 DNA sequence: TGTGCCAGCAGTGCGGGACTGCACTACGAGCAGTACTTC. Translating gives CASSAGLHYEQYF.

The genes are TRBV19 and TRBJ2-7, with D tentatively TRBD1 (6 bases). The CDR3 runs 14 residues. The germline V and J ends were trimmed by 1 base and 3 bases, with 10 bases remaining between them. Germline CDR1 and CDR2: LNHDA and SQIVND (reference sequence). CDR3 region: CASSIGQDIYEQYF. In DNA form, the CDR3 reads TGTGCCAGTAGTATAGGACAGGATATCTACGAGCAGTACTTC. The variable domain in full, completed from reference TRBV19 and TRBJ2-7, reads DGGITQSPKYLFRKEGQNVTLSCEQNLNHDAMYWYRQDPGQGLRLIYYSQIVNDFQKGDIAEGYSVSREKKESFPLTVTSAQKNPTAFYLCASSIGQDIYEQYFGPGTRLTVT.

The chain couples TRBV5-1 to TRBJ1-1, with a possible D match to TRBD1 (5 bases). Germline CDR1 SGHRS, CDR2 YFSETQ. This CDR3 is 15 amino acids long. V was pared by 4 bases and J by 5 bases, with 18 bases between. In DNA form, the CDR3 reads TGCGCCAGCAGCCCGATCGTGGGGGGTACGACTGAAGCTTTCTTT. Protein product: CASSPIVGGTTEAFF. Complete variable domain (other parts from reference TRBV5-1 and TRBJ1-1): KAGVTQTPRYLIKTRGQQVTLSCSPISGHRSVSWYQQTPGQGLQFLFEYFSETQRNKGNFPGRFSGRQFSNSRSEMNVSTLELGDSALYLCASSPIVGGTTEAFFGQGTRLTVV.

The chain carries TRBV5-4 and TRBJ2-1; D is ambiguous. The length of the CDR3 is 12 residues. The germline V and J ends were trimmed by 0 bases and 4 bases, with 2 bases remaining between them. Germline V CDR1 and CDR2: SGHNT, YYREEE (reference sequence). This CDR3 reads CASSLVYNEQFF. For the CDR3, the DNA is TGTGCCAGCAGCTTGGTATACAATGAGCAGTTCTTC.

The chain uses TRBV30 and TRBJ2-3, with D possibly being TRBD2 (7 bases). CDR1 GTSNPN and CDR2 SVGIG come from the germline V gene (reference sequence). The CDR3 runs to 15 residues. V dropped 2 bases and J dropped 4 bases, with 16 bases sitting between them. The CDR3, as DNA: TGTGCCTGGAGTCCCTTGGGGGGGCCGTCAGATACGCAGTATTTT. This translates into CAWSPLGGPSDTQYF.

The chain has TRBV14 and TRBJ2-2, with D hard to call. Trimming cost V 0 bases and J 1 base, with 12 bases left between them. The CDR3 spans 17 residues. Germline V CDR1 and CDR2: SGHDN, FVKESK. In DNA form, the CDR3 reads TGTGCCAGCAGCCAAGATATCGGTCGATTGAACACCGGGGAGCTGTTTTTT. The encoded protein is CASSQDIGRLNTGELFF.

This clone has just one count. Here the CDR3 DNA reads TGTGCCAGCAGTCCCGGGACAATCAAGCTCCAATATCAGCCCCAGCATTTT. As protein: CASSPGTIKLQYQPQHF. The chain is built from TRBV6-4 and TRBJ1-5; TRBD1 is a possible D gene (6 bases). CDR3 length: 17 amino acids. The germline gives CDR1 MRHNA, CDR2 SNTAGT. Trimming removed 5 bases from V and 5 bases from J, with 22 bases in between.

V is TRBV5-1 and J is TRBJ1-6, with 12 bases that match TRBD1. Per germline, CDR1 SGHRS and CDR2 YFSETQ. The CDR3 extends over 14 amino acids. The V gene end was trimmed by 7 bases and the J gene end by 12 bases; junction bases not matched to a gene: 8. CDR3 sequence: CASGEGQGALPLHF. In DNA form, the CDR3 reads TGCGCCAGCGGAGAGGGACAGGGGGCCTTACCCCTCCACTTT.

V gene TRBV7-2 combines with J gene TRBJ2-7; the D gene is possibly TRBD2 (6 bases). Germline V CDR1 and CDR2: SGHTA, FQGNSA. The V gene lost 4 bases and the J gene lost 4 bases, with 20 bases spanning the gap. CDR3 length: 16 amino acids. DNA of the CDR3: TGTGCCAGCAGCTCCAAGGGCCTAGCGACGACTTACGAGCAGTACTTC. It yields the protein CASSSKGLATTYEQYF.

V is TRBV19 and J is TRBJ2-3, with a tentative D call TRBD1 (6 bases). Germline V gene sequence: CDR1 LNHDA, CDR2 SQIVND (reference sequence). Trimming shortened V by 7 bases and J by 0 bases, and 17 bases separated the two germline ends. The length of the CDR3 is 16 residues. Here the CDR3 DNA reads TGTGCCAGTACCTGGAGAGGGGGTAGCAGCACAGATACGCAGTATTTT. Its protein product is CASTWRGGSSTDTQYF.

The CDR3 is CASQPGQHSRNTIYF. CDR3 DNA sequence: TGTGCCTCCCAACCGGGACAGCACTCCAGGAACACCATATATTTT. The rearrangement joins TRBV30 to TRBJ1-3; 7 bases line up with TRBD1. V shed 7 bases, J shed 7 bases, and the junction held 16 bases outside the gene matches. The length of the CDR3 is 15 residues. Germline CDR1 is GTSNPN and CDR2 is SVGIG (reference sequence).

The rearrangement joins TRBV5-1 to TRBJ2-7; 8 bases are shared with TRBD1. The trim removed 0 bases at V and 3 bases at J, leaving 5 bases unmatched. Germline V gene sequence: CDR1 SGHRS, CDR2 YFSETQ. This CDR3 is 15 amino acids long. CDR3 residues: CASSLGGQVNYEQYF. The CDR3 DNA follows: TGCGCCAGCAGCTTGGGGGGACAGGTAAACTACGAGCAGTACTTC.

This clone was recorded once. The gene calls are TRBV7-6 and TRBJ2-5, with 8 bases fitting TRBD2. Losses at the gene ends were 7 bases for V and 5 bases for J; bases not matched to a gene: 18. Germline CDR1 and CDR2: SGHVS and FNYEAQ. The CDR3 extends over 17 amino acids. The CDR3, as DNA: TGTGCCAGCACCCTAGCCTCGGGGGGGGCGGTTTCGGAGACCCAGTACTTC. Translation gives CASTLASGGAVSETQYF.

This chain uses TRBV25-1 with TRBJ2-7; tentative D call: TRBD2 (5 bases). The CDR3 extends over 15 amino acids. V was pared by 5 bases and J by 6 bases, with 20 bases between. Germline-derived CDR1 and CDR2 are MGHDK and SYGVNS. Here the CDR3 DNA reads TGTGCCAGCAGTTCCCCGGTGGGGAGTTTAGGCGAGCAGTACTTC. Translation gives CASSSPVGSLGEQYF.

The chain couples TRBV9 to TRBJ2-5, with 7 bases matching TRBD2. This CDR3 region has 14 residues. J was trimmed by 2 bases and V by 1 base; bases with no gene match: 2. Germline V lookup: CDR1 SGDLS, CDR2 YYNGEE. Here the CDR3 DNA reads TGTGCCAGCAGCGTACAGGGAGGGCAAGAGACCCAGTACTTC. Encoded protein: CASSVQGGQETQYF.